A selection of T cell receptor beta chains follows, all from one sample in a study of PD-1 blockade in classical Hodgkin lymphoma. Some clones are missing from TCRdb's copy, which holds only in-frame ones; the method was immunoSEQ multiplex PCR. The table records some 7,000 clones, 50% to 75% of them present only once. The starting material was CD8+ T cells from blood, obtained before the fourth cycle of nivolumab. All receptors derive from a human donor with classical Hodgkin lymphoma. Each CDR3 is given with its conserved first and last residue. A D gene is named only where the DNA matches it firmly. Size is omitted from some rows. Given values are once, few, many or a class for expanded clones.

d_call,v_call,clone_size,j_call,cdr3_aa,cdr3_nt
NA,TRBV5-6,NA,TRBJ1-5,CASSPTVAGDQPQHF,TGTGCCAGCAGCCCCACAGTCGCGGGGGATCAGCCCCAGCATTTT
NA,TRBV5-1,NA,TRBJ2-7,CASSLESYEQYF,TGCGCCAGCAGCTTGGAATCCTACGAGCAGTACTTC
TRBD2,TRBV10-3,NA,TRBJ2-1,CAISDGTSGERIDNEQFF,TGTGCCATCAGTGATGGGACTAGCGGGGAGAGAATAGACAATGAGCAGTTCTTC
NA,TRBV28,NA,TRBJ1-2,CASSPPDKTYGYTF,TGTGCCAGCAGTCCTCCCGACAAGACCTATGGCTACACCTTC
TRBD1,TRBV6-1,few,TRBJ2-7,CASRPGQGPYEQYF,TGTGCCAGCAGGCCGGGACAGGGCCCCTACGAGCAGTACTTC
NA,TRBV19,NA,TRBJ1-1,CASSTGVNIYEAEAFF,TGTGCCAGTAGTACAGGGGTGAATATTTACGAGGCTGAAGCTTTCTTT
NA,TRBV7-7,NA,TRBJ1-5,CASPMEGQPQHF,TGTGCCAGTCCCATGGAGGGTCAGCCCCAGCATTTT
NA,TRBV16,NA,TRBJ1-5,CASSQLGAGQGRNQPQHF,TGTGCCAGCAGCCAATTAGGAGCTGGGCAGGGGAGAAATCAGCCCCAGCATTTT
TRBD2,TRBV6-1,NA,TRBJ2-1,CASSTLAGGYNEQFF,TGTGCCAGCAGTACCCTAGCGGGAGGATACAATGAGCAGTTCTTC
TRBD1,TRBV28,large,TRBJ2-4,CASSFGTVLAKNIQYF,TGTGCCAGCAGTTTCGGGACAGTTCTAGCCAAAAACATTCAGTACTTC
TRBD2,TRBV11-2,NA,TRBJ2-7,CASSSKLPGLAGTYEQYF,TGTGCCAGCAGCTCAAAACTGCCGGGACTAGCGGGAACCTACGAGCAGTACTTC
NA,TRBV7-6,NA,TRBJ2-3,CASSLSGTDTQYF,TGTGCCAGCAGCTTAAGCGGCACAGATACGCAGTATTTT
TRBD1,TRBV27,NA,TRBJ1-4,CASSQGTAHNEKLFF,TGTGCCAGCAGCCAGGGGACAGCCCATAATGAAAAACTGTTTTTT
NA,TRBV29-1,NA,TRBJ1-2,CSVEGATRSGSYGYTF,TGCAGCGTTGAAGGTGCGACCCGTTCTGGATCCTATGGCTACACCTTC